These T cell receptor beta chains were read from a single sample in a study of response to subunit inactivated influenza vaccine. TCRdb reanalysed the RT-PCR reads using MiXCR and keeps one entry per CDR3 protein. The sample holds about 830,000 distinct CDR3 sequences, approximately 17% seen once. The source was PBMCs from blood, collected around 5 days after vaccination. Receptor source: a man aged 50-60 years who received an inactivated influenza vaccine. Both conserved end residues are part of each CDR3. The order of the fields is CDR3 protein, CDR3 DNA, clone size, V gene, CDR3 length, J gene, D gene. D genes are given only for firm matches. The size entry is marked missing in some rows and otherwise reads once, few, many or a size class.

CDR3aa: CASSFGGNGQPQHF
CDR3nt: TGTGCCAGCAGCTTTGGGGGAAATGGTCAGCCCCAGCATTTT
abundance: -
v_gene: TRBV5-6
len: 14
j_gene: TRBJ1-5
d_gene: -

CDR3aa: CASSDREETQYF
CDR3nt: TGTGCCAGCTCGGACAGGGAAGAGACCCAGTACTTC
abundance: -
v_gene: TRBV12-3/TRBV12-4
len: 12
j_gene: TRBJ2-5
d_gene: TRBD1

CDR3aa: CASSLAWTGTGYTF
CDR3nt: TGCGCCAGCAGCTTGGCCTGGACAGGGACTGGCTACACCTTC
abundance: -
v_gene: TRBV5-1
len: 14
j_gene: TRBJ1-2
d_gene: TRBD1

CDR3aa: CSVALPGQGAYEQYF
CDR3nt: TGCAGCGTCGCGCTACCGGGACAGGGGGCTTACGAGCAGTACTTC
abundance: few
v_gene: TRBV29-1
len: 15
j_gene: TRBJ2-7
d_gene: TRBD1

CDR3aa: CASSLGPGLETQYF
CDR3nt: TGTGCCAGCAGTTTGGGTCCCGGGCTAGAGACCCAGTACTTC
abundance: few
v_gene: TRBV12-3/TRBV12-4
len: 14
j_gene: TRBJ2-5
d_gene: -

CDR3aa: CASSSLGQGGHEQFF
CDR3nt: TGTGCCAGCAGTTCCCTGGGGCAGGGAGGGCATGAGCAGTTCTTC
abundance: -
v_gene: TRBV12-3/TRBV12-4
len: 15
j_gene: TRBJ2-1
d_gene: TRBD2

CDR3aa: CASSIGTGSEQYF
CDR3nt: TGTGCCAGCTCAATAGGGACAGGGTCCGAGCAGTACTTC
abundance: -
v_gene: TRBV18
len: 13
j_gene: TRBJ2-7
d_gene: TRBD1

CDR3aa: CASRQTIDSPLHF
CDR3nt: TGTGCCAGCAGACAAACCATTGACTCACCCCTCCACTTT
abundance: -
v_gene: TRBV12-3/TRBV12-4
len: 13
j_gene: TRBJ1-6
d_gene: -

CDR3aa: CASVWTANTEAFF
CDR3nt: TGTGCCAGCGTATGGACCGCGAACACTGAAGCTTTCTTT
abundance: -
v_gene: TRBV12-3/TRBV12-4
len: 13
j_gene: TRBJ1-1
d_gene: -

CDR3aa: CASATGTSSYEQFF
CDR3nt: TGTGCCAGCGCGACAGGGACTAGCAGCTATGAGCAGTTCTTC
abundance: few
v_gene: TRBV6-1
len: 14
j_gene: TRBJ2-1
d_gene: TRBD2

CDR3aa: CASSLASTPYNEQFF
CDR3nt: TGTGCCAGCAGCTTAGCCAGTACACCCTACAATGAGCAGTTCTTC
abundance: few
v_gene: TRBV7-9
len: 15
j_gene: TRBJ2-1
d_gene: -

CDR3aa: CSVEAGQGGDEQYF
CDR3nt: TGCAGCGTTGAAGCAGGACAGGGGGGGGACGAGCAGTACTTC
abundance: few
v_gene: TRBV29-1
len: 14
j_gene: TRBJ2-7
d_gene: TRBD1

CDR3aa: CASRRLAGGRTDTQYF
CDR3nt: TGTGCCAGCAGGCGACTAGCGGGAGGGCGGACAGATACGCAGTATTTT
abundance: few
v_gene: TRBV6-1
len: 16
j_gene: TRBJ2-3
d_gene: TRBD2

CDR3aa: CASKLGQGQGETQYF
CDR3nt: TGTGCCAGCAAATTGGGACAGGGGCAGGGGGAGACCCAGTACTTC
abundance: -
v_gene: TRBV7-2
len: 15
j_gene: TRBJ2-5
d_gene: TRBD1

CDR3aa: CASSQDLLAGGPDTQYF
CDR3nt: TGCGCCAGCAGCCAAGATTTGCTAGCGGGGGGGCCGGATACGCAGTATTTT
abundance: -
v_gene: TRBV4-3
len: 17
j_gene: TRBJ2-3
d_gene: TRBD2

CDR3aa: CSALNELAVRDEQYF
CDR3nt: TGCAGTGCTCTCAACGAACTAGCAGTCCGCGACGAGCAGTACTTC
abundance: few
v_gene: TRBV20-1
len: 15
j_gene: TRBJ2-7
d_gene: -

CDR3aa: CSVELRLRQWETQYF
CDR3nt: TGCAGCGTTGAACTTCGACTAAGGCAGTGGGAGACCCAGTACTTC
abundance: few
v_gene: TRBV29-1
len: 15
j_gene: TRBJ2-5
d_gene: -

CDR3aa: CSVWGTGNGEQYF
CDR3nt: TGCAGCGTTTGGGGGACAGGGAACGGCGAGCAGTACTTC
abundance: few
v_gene: TRBV29-1
len: 13
j_gene: TRBJ2-7
d_gene: TRBD1

CDR3aa: CASSYSSGTGGLVDTQYF
CDR3nt: TGTGCCAGCAGTTACTCGAGCGGGACAGGGGGCCTTGTAGATACGCAGTATTTT
abundance: -
v_gene: TRBV6-5
len: 18
j_gene: TRBJ2-3
d_gene: TRBD1

CDR3aa: CATSRDRAGNFEQFF
CDR3nt: TGTGCCACCAGCAGAGATCGAGCAGGGAACTTTGAGCAGTTCTTC
abundance: -
v_gene: TRBV15
len: 15
j_gene: TRBJ2-1
d_gene: -

CDR3aa: CASSRRGFAYNEQFF
CDR3nt: TGTGCCAGCAGCCGACGGGGTTTCGCCTACAATGAGCAGTTCTTC
abundance: -
v_gene: TRBV9
len: 15
j_gene: TRBJ2-1
d_gene: -

CDR3aa: CASSGNRGPETETQYF
CDR3nt: TGCGCCAGCAGCGGGAACAGGGGGCCGGAGACAGAGACCCAGTACTTC
abundance: -
v_gene: TRBV5-1
len: 16
j_gene: TRBJ2-5
d_gene: TRBD1

CDR3aa: CASSLWEESPLHF
CDR3nt: TGTGCCAGCAGTTTATGGGAGGAATCACCCCTCCACTTT
abundance: -
v_gene: TRBV12-3/TRBV12-4
len: 13
j_gene: TRBJ1-6
d_gene: -

CDR3aa: CASSRTELDQPQHF
CDR3nt: TGTGCCAGCAGCCGAACGGAGTTAGATCAGCCCCAGCATTTT
abundance: few
v_gene: TRBV9
len: 14
j_gene: TRBJ1-5
d_gene: -

CDR3aa: CSVEGVGRDTQYF
CDR3nt: TGCAGCGTTGAAGGGGTTGGGAGAGATACGCAGTATTTT
abundance: -
v_gene: TRBV29-1
len: 13
j_gene: TRBJ2-3
d_gene: -

CDR3aa: CASSYPPGQGGGYTF
CDR3nt: TGTGCCAGCAGTTACCCGCCGGGACAGGGAGGTGGCTACACCTTC
abundance: -
v_gene: TRBV6-5
len: 15
j_gene: TRBJ1-2
d_gene: TRBD1

CDR3aa: CAIPNPGNQPQHF
CDR3nt: TGTGCCATCCCCAATCCAGGCAATCAGCCCCAGCATTTT
abundance: -
v_gene: TRBV7-8
len: 13
j_gene: TRBJ1-5
d_gene: -

CDR3aa: CASSRDGHLTEAFF
CDR3nt: TGTGCCAGCAGCCGGGACGGCCACCTGACTGAAGCTTTCTTT
abundance: few
v_gene: TRBV6-2/TRBV6-3
len: 14
j_gene: TRBJ1-1
d_gene: -

CDR3aa: CSARESIGYEQYF
CDR3nt: TGCAGTGCTAGAGAATCTATCGGGTACGAGCAGTACTTC
abundance: once
v_gene: TRBV20-1
len: 13
j_gene: TRBJ2-7
d_gene: -

CDR3aa: CASSLGQGQTQYF
CDR3nt: TGTGCCAGCAGCTTAGGACAGGGCCAGACCCAGTACTTC
abundance: few
v_gene: TRBV7-8
len: 13
j_gene: TRBJ2-5
d_gene: TRBD1

CDR3aa: CASSDGSERGEQFF
CDR3nt: TGTGCCAGCAGTGACGGTAGCGAACGGGGTGAGCAGTTCTTC
abundance: many
v_gene: TRBV6-4
len: 14
j_gene: TRBJ2-1
d_gene: -

CDR3aa: CSARTGGGQETQYF
CDR3nt: TGCAGTGCCCGGACAGGGGGAGGACAAGAGACCCAGTACTTC
abundance: few
v_gene: TRBV20-1
len: 14
j_gene: TRBJ2-5
d_gene: TRBD1

CDR3aa: CASSYNRQGGQRETQYF
CDR3nt: TGTGCCAGCAGTTACAATCGACAGGGGGGGCAAAGGGAGACCCAGTACTTC
abundance: -
v_gene: TRBV6-5
len: 17
j_gene: TRBJ2-5
d_gene: TRBD1

CDR3aa: CASSLYSGGKETQYF
CDR3nt: TGTGCCAGCAGCTTGTACTCAGGGGGCAAGGAGACCCAGTACTTC
abundance: -
v_gene: TRBV5-5
len: 15
j_gene: TRBJ2-5
d_gene: TRBD1

CDR3aa: CASSPEASPQETQYF
CDR3nt: TGTGCCAGCAGCCCCGAGGCTAGCCCTCAAGAGACCCAGTACTTC
abundance: many
v_gene: TRBV5-6
len: 15
j_gene: TRBJ2-5
d_gene: -

CDR3aa: CASSQVEGLNYGYTF
CDR3nt: TGCGCCAGCAGCCAAGTTGAGGGGCTAAACTATGGCTACACCTTC
abundance: few
v_gene: TRBV4-3
len: 15
j_gene: TRBJ1-2
d_gene: -

CDR3aa: CSARDSRRGVLYEQYF
CDR3nt: TGCAGTGCTAGAGATTCCCGCCGGGGCGTACTCTACGAGCAGTACTTC
abundance: many
v_gene: TRBV20-1
len: 16
j_gene: TRBJ2-7
d_gene: -

CDR3aa: CASRSGGTFYEQYF
CDR3nt: TGTGCCAGCAGGTCCGGGGGAACGTTCTACGAGCAGTACTTC
abundance: -
v_gene: TRBV7-9
len: 14
j_gene: TRBJ2-7
d_gene: -

CDR3aa: CATSATGSDEQFF
CDR3nt: TGTGCCACCAGTGCGACAGGGTCGGATGAGCAGTTCTTC
abundance: many
v_gene: TRBV24-1
len: 13
j_gene: TRBJ2-1
d_gene: TRBD1

CDR3aa: CASSLMSGEKEKLFF
CDR3nt: TGCGCCAGCAGCTTGATGAGTGGGGAAAAAGAAAAACTGTTTTTT
abundance: -
v_gene: TRBV5-1
len: 15
j_gene: TRBJ1-4
d_gene: -

CDR3aa: CASSQSTGGLSIEQFF
CDR3nt: TGTGCCAGCAGCCAATCGACAGGGGGCTTATCCATTGAGCAGTTCTTC
abundance: -
v_gene: TRBV4-2
len: 16
j_gene: TRBJ2-1
d_gene: TRBD1

CDR3aa: CASRTGISGANVLTF
CDR3nt: TGTGCCAGCCGGACAGGGATCTCTGGGGCCAACGTCCTGACTTTC
abundance: -
v_gene: TRBV12-3/TRBV12-4
len: 15
j_gene: TRBJ2-6
d_gene: TRBD1

CDR3aa: CSVASRLGNTEAFF
CDR3nt: TGCAGCGTTGCTTCCAGATTGGGGAACACTGAAGCTTTCTTT
abundance: few
v_gene: TRBV29-1
len: 14
j_gene: TRBJ1-1
d_gene: -

CDR3aa: CASSEGTEAFF
CDR3nt: TGTGCCAGCAGCGAAGGGACCGAAGCTTTCTTT
abundance: few
v_gene: TRBV2
len: 11
j_gene: TRBJ1-1
d_gene: -

CDR3aa: CASSGTGATYEQYF
CDR3nt: TGTGCCAGCAGCGGGACAGGGGCGACATACGAGCAGTACTTC
abundance: few
v_gene: TRBV6-1
len: 14
j_gene: TRBJ2-7
d_gene: TRBD1

CDR3aa: CASSLDGGDGYTF
CDR3nt: TGTGCCAGCAGCTTAGACGGGGGCGATGGCTACACCTTC
abundance: -
v_gene: TRBV7-9
len: 13
j_gene: TRBJ1-2
d_gene: -

CDR3aa: CSATPLDSQETQYF
CDR3nt: TGCAGTGCTACCCCCCTGGACAGCCAAGAGACCCAGTACTTC
abundance: few
v_gene: TRBV20-1
len: 14
j_gene: TRBJ2-5
d_gene: -

CDR3aa: CSARDIEREGLTYNEQFF
CDR3nt: TGCAGTGCTAGAGATATCGAGCGGGAGGGCCTGACCTACAATGAGCAGTTCTTC
abundance: -
v_gene: TRBV20-1
len: 18
j_gene: TRBJ2-1
d_gene: TRBD2

CDR3aa: CASSQGTTSVLTF
CDR3nt: TGTGCCAGCAGCCAAGGGACAACCTCCGTCCTGACTTTC
abundance: -
v_gene: TRBV5-6
len: 13
j_gene: TRBJ2-6
d_gene: -

CDR3aa: CSARDPTSGYYEQYF
CDR3nt: TGCAGTGCTAGAGACCCCACTAGCGGGTACTACGAGCAGTACTTC
abundance: -
v_gene: TRBV20-1
len: 15
j_gene: TRBJ2-7
d_gene: TRBD2

CDR3aa: CASSVGAANQETQYF
CDR3nt: TGTGCCAGCAGCGTAGGGGCAGCCAACCAAGAGACCCAGTACTTC
abundance: few
v_gene: TRBV9
len: 15
j_gene: TRBJ2-5
d_gene: -

CDR3aa: CASSVGTGPNSPLHF
CDR3nt: TGTGCCAGCAGCGTAGGGACAGGGCCTAATTCACCCCTCCACTTT
abundance: few
v_gene: TRBV9
len: 15
j_gene: TRBJ1-6
d_gene: TRBD1

CDR3aa: CSARGRAGSTDTQYF
CDR3nt: TGCAGTGCTAGAGGAAGAGCGGGAAGCACAGATACGCAGTATTTT
abundance: few
v_gene: TRBV20-1
len: 15
j_gene: TRBJ2-3
d_gene: TRBD2

CDR3aa: CASSRTSGHEQFF
CDR3nt: TGTGCCAGCAGCAGGACTAGCGGCCATGAGCAGTTCTTC
abundance: -
v_gene: TRBV7-3
len: 13
j_gene: TRBJ2-1
d_gene: TRBD2